What follows describes a single TCR beta chain. The CDR3 contains 12 residues. V dropped 2 bases and J dropped 10 bases, with 9 bases sitting between them. The sequenced target, TCR beta, came from blood CD8+ and CD4+ T cells. Relapsing-remitting disease, either stable or active, was present in the treatment-naive patients who were the multiple sclerosis controls. The authors negatively isolated CD8+ and CD4+ T cells and FACS-enriched TEMRA cells. This entry is derived from a study of CD8 T cells in Susac syndrome. Random hexamers were used to reverse transcribe the RNA input (roughly 0.5 to 1 ug). The authors amplified TCR beta CDR3 across 54 Vbeta and 13 Jbeta using immunoSEQ multiplex PCR. One entry per CDR3 protein results from TCRdb running MiXCR on the immunoSEQ multiplex PCR reads. In the table there are around 200,000 distinct CDR3 sequences, roughly 90% of which are singletons.

The chain has TRBV12-3 or TRBV12-4 and TRBJ2-1, with D unclear. Sequences were obtained from CD8+ T cells from PBMCs. The TCR originated in a human donor with multiple sclerosis. CDR3 sequence (DNA): TGTGCCAGCAGTTTACCCAGCAGGGAGCAGTTCTTC. Translation gives CASSLPSREQFF.